This record covers a single T cell receptor beta chain. Antigen specificity is unknown. This record comes from a study of T cell responses to AZD1222 COVID-19 vaccine. Here immunoSEQ multiplex PCR was the method, and the copy in TCRdb shows in-frame clones only, minus some. The table has some 130,000 clones, more than 75% seen once; the top ten hold roughly 3.6%. Germline V gene lookup returns CDR1 SGDLS and CDR2 YYNGEE. Trimming stripped 5 bases from V and 0 bases from J, with 9 bases between. CDR3 length: 14 amino acids. Broader study findings: The study identified only five to seven AZD1222 recipients as seropositive at baseline.

The gene calls are TRBV9 and TRBJ2-1, with D perhaps matching TRBD2 (5 bases). The sequence was obtained from an adult in good health. Sequenced here: peripheral blood, sampled on day 0 of AZD1222 vaccination. CDR3 amino acids: CASSAGISYNEQFF. The CDR3 DNA sequence: TGTGCCAGCAGTGCCGGGATCTCCTACAATGAGCAGTTCTTC. Complete variable domain (other parts from reference TRBV9 and TRBJ2-1): DSGVTQTPKHLITATGQRVTLRCSPRSGDLSVYWYQQSLDQGLQFLIQYYNGEERAKGNILERFSAQQFPDLHSELNLSSLELGDSALYFCASSAGISYNEQFFGPGTRLTVL.